The rows below give T cell receptor beta chains drawn from one sample of a study of human T cells and chemical hapten exposure. TCRdb itself ran the RACE reads through MiXCR, one entry per CDR3 protein. This table holds about 54,000 distinct CDR3 sequences, 9.5% to 10% found once. The sample in question was whole blood, obtained in connection with sensitization to the hapten diphenylcyclopropenone (DPC). The source of these receptors is a woman aged 45-65 years with alopecia areata. Some clones in this sample may be carry-over from other donors' samples. Each CDR3 is given with its conserved first and last residue. The D gene is left open where the match is weak. Part of the rows lack a size; the others show once, few, many or a class for expanded clones.

D gene	clone size	V gene	J gene	CDR3 DNA	CDR3 protein
NA	NA	TRBV7-9	TRBJ2-5	TGTGCCAGCAGCTTGGCGGGACTCACACAAGAGACCCAGTACTTC	CASSLAGLTQETQYF
TRBD2	many	TRBV7-6	TRBJ2-3	TGTGCCAGCAGCCGACTAGCGGTCGGAGATACGCAGTATTTT	CASSRLAVGDTQYF
TRBD2	few	TRBV7-2	TRBJ2-5	TGTGCCAGCAGCTTAGAGCCCAGCGGGGGAGGAGAGACCCAGTACTTC	CASSLEPSGGGETQYF
NA	few	TRBV5-6	TRBJ1-1	TGTGCCAGCAGCCTGTCAAGGATTGAAGCTTTCTTT	CASSLSRIEAFF
NA	few	TRBV5-1	TRBJ2-7	TGCGCCAGCAGCTTCTCGGCAGCGAGCTCCTACGAGCAGTACTTC	CASSFSAASSYEQYF
NA	many	TRBV5-5	TRBJ2-1	TGTGCCAGCAGCCGTAACACCCTACGGACCTATGAGCAGTTCTTC	CASSRNTLRTYEQFF
NA	few	TRBV21-1	TRBJ1-5	TGTGCCAGCAGCAAATCGGAGCATTTTGACAGGCCCACGGGCAATCAGCCCCAGCATTTT	CASSKSEHFDRPTGNQPQHF
TRBD1	NA	TRBV6-2/TRBV6-3	TRBJ1-6	TGTGCCAGCAGGCCCGGGACAGGGAGGAATTCACCCCTCCACTTT	CASRPGTGRNSPLHF
NA	few	TRBV2	TRBJ2-7	TGTGCCAGCAGAAGGCAGGGCCGCTACGAGCAGTACTTC	CASRRQGRYEQYF
TRBD2	NA	TRBV20-1	TRBJ2-7	TGCAGTGCTAGAGATCGGACTAGCAGCATCTACGAGCAGTACTTC	CSARDRTSSIYEQYF
TRBD1	few	TRBV7-6	TRBJ1-1	TGTGCCAGCAGCGGACAGGGTGACACTGAAGCTTTCTTT	CASSGQGDTEAFF
NA	many	TRBV12-3/TRBV12-4	TRBJ2-1	TGTGCCAGCTTAGGACAGATATCCTACAATGAGCAGTTCTTC	CASLGQISYNEQFF
TRBD1	many	TRBV24-1	TRBJ2-2	TGTGCCACCAGTGATTATGCGACAGGGTCGGTGGAGCTGTTTTTT	CATSDYATGSVELFF
TRBD1	NA	TRBV5-4	TRBJ2-7	TGTGCCAGCAGCTTTAAGGACAGGGAGCTCTACGAGCAGTACTTC	CASSFKDRELYEQYF
NA	many	TRBV19	TRBJ1-2	TGTGCCAGTTGGTCCTATGGCTACACCTTC	CASWSYGYTF
NA	NA	TRBV28	TRBJ1-5	TGTGCCAGCAGTTTCCTGAATAGCAATCAGCCCCAGCATTTT	CASSFLNSNQPQHF
NA	NA	TRBV9	TRBJ2-6	TGTGCCAGCAGCGAGGGACTCTCTTCGGGGGCCAACGTCCTGACTTTC	CASSEGLSSGANVLTF
NA	many	TRBV15	TRBJ1-6	TGTGCCACCCGCCAGGGGAATTCACCCCTCCACTTT	CATRQGNSPLHF
NA	many	TRBV29-1	TRBJ1-5	TGCAGCGTTGAATCATCGTCGACAGATAGCAATCAGCCCCAGCATTTT	CSVESSSTDSNQPQHF
NA	NA	TRBV7-9	TRBJ1-5	TGTGCCAGCAGCCAAGAACTGGGCGGCAATCAGCCCCAGCATTTT	CASSQELGGNQPQHF
NA	few	TRBV7-2	TRBJ1-5	TGTGCCAGCAGCTTACTCAGGCAGAACAATCAGCCCCAGCATTTT	CASSLLRQNNQPQHF
NA	few	TRBV6-6	TRBJ1-2	TGTGCCAGCAGTTTCGACGGTGAATATGGCTACACCTTC	CASSFDGEYGYTF
TRBD1	NA	TRBV6-5	TRBJ2-3	TGTGCCAGCAGTCACGGACAGGGCGCAGATACGCAGTATTTT	CASSHGQGADTQYF
TRBD1	NA	TRBV2	TRBJ1-2	TGTGCCAGCAGGGACAGGGGGCCAGGCGGCTACACCTTC	CASRDRGPGGYTF
TRBD2	NA	TRBV7-9	TRBJ2-1	TGTGCCAGCAGCTTAACTAGCGACAATGAGCAGTTCTTC	CASSLTSDNEQFF
NA	few	TRBV2	TRBJ2-1	TGTGCCACCACACCAAGGGGGACACTTAACAATGAGCAGTTCTTC	CATTPRGTLNNEQFF
NA	many	TRBV7-2	TRBJ1-1	TGTGCCAGCAGCCCCCCACGGTCACTTAACACTGAAGCTTTCTTT	CASSPPRSLNTEAFF
NA	few	TRBV6-1	TRBJ2-5	TGTGCCAGCAGTGTTCTAGCGATAGGAGAGACCCAGTACTTC	CASSVLAIGETQYF
TRBD1	many	TRBV18	TRBJ1-2	TGTGCCAGCTCGTCCGTAACGGACAGGGCTTATGGCTACACCTTC	CASSSVTDRAYGYTF
NA	many	TRBV9	TRBJ2-3	TGTGCCAGCAGCGCGGCCCTGACGGAGAGCACAGATACGCAGTATTTT	CASSAALTESTDTQYF
NA	NA	TRBV18	TRBJ2-2	TGTGCCAGCTCACCAGAGTTTTCCCAGAGCACCTTCACCGGGGAGCTGTTTTTT	CASSPEFSQSTFTGELFF
NA	many	TRBV28	TRBJ1-1	TGTGCCAGCAGTTTACGTCGCGGGCTATCCATGAACACTGAAGCTTTCTTT	CASSLRRGLSMNTEAFF
NA	many	TRBV7-9	TRBJ2-7	TGTGCCAGCAGCATCGGACACCGGGGCTTAAGAGACGAGCAGTACTTC	CASSIGHRGLRDEQYF
NA	once	TRBV28	TRBJ1-5	TGTGCCAGCACCCCGGACACTAGTCATCAGCCCCAGCATTTT	CASTPDTSHQPQHF
NA	many	TRBV6-2/TRBV6-3	TRBJ1-5	TGTGCCAGCAGTGCCGCGAAGGGAAGTTGGAATCAGCCCCAGCATTTT	CASSAAKGSWNQPQHF
TRBD1	NA	TRBV6-6	TRBJ1-2	TGTGCCAGCAGTTATGGGACAGGCAACTATGGCTACACCTTC	CASSYGTGNYGYTF
NA	few	TRBV5-1	TRBJ2-2	TGCGCCTCCCAGAGGCAGGGGAGCACCGGGGAGCTGTTTTTT	CASQRQGSTGELFF
NA	few	TRBV12-3/TRBV12-4	TRBJ1-1	TGTGCCAGCAGTTTAGTACGCGTGGGGCCCACTGAAGCTTTCTTT	CASSLVRVGPTEAFF
TRBD1	NA	TRBV5-1	TRBJ1-1	TGCGCCAGCAGCTTGGCCGGGACAGGGGGCGCGGCTTTCTTT	CASSLAGTGGAAFF
NA	NA	TRBV20-1	TRBJ2-4	TGCAGTGCTACAGGGGTAGCCAAAAACATTCAGTACTTC	CSATGVAKNIQYF
NA	few	TRBV28	TRBJ2-3	TGTGCCAGCAAGGTCACAGATACGCAGTATTTT	CASKVTDTQYF
NA	many	TRBV18	TRBJ1-1	TGTGCCAGCGGTACTCAGAACACTGAAGCTTTCTTT	CASGTQNTEAFF
NA	NA	TRBV28	TRBJ2-7	TGTGCCAGCAGTCCAGGGAACGAGCAGTACTTC	CASSPGNEQYF
NA	many	TRBV3-1	TRBJ1-2	TGTGCCAGCACACGTGACGGGGCTTTCGGCTACACCTTC	CASTRDGAFGYTF
NA	few	TRBV5-1	TRBJ2-7	TGCGCCAGCAGCTTGGGACCGACGGGATACGAGCAGTACTTC	CASSLGPTGYEQYF
NA	many	TRBV24-1	TRBJ2-3	TGTGCCACCAGTGATTTAGATACGCAGTATTTT	CATSDLDTQYF
NA	many	TRBV6-5	TRBJ1-6	TGTGCCAGCAGGTCCGGGGACTATAATTCACCCCTCCACTTT	CASRSGDYNSPLHF
TRBD1	many	TRBV12-3/TRBV12-4	TRBJ1-4	TGTGCCAGCAGCTACGGGGACAGCTCCAGGAAACTGTTTTTT	CASSYGDSSRKLFF
TRBD1	many	TRBV28	TRBJ1-5	TGTGCCAGCAGCCAAACGGCCGGGACAGGGAATCAGCCCCAGCATTTT	CASSQTAGTGNQPQHF